This is a list of T cell receptor beta chains from one sample in a study of blood T cell repertoires in COVID-19. Sequenced by immunoSEQ multiplex PCR; TCRdb stores in-frame clones only, minus some. Seen here are about 410,000 clones, about nine tenths observed once, and the top ten hold over 1.3%. The sample was peripheral blood. These receptor sequences come from a woman in her 30s with active or convalescent COVID-19. CDR3s include the opening cysteine and the closing phenylalanine or tryptophan. The D gene is left open where the match is weak. The listing skips clone size in some rows; elsewhere it reads once, few, many or a size class.

clone_size d_call cdr3_length j_call v_call cdr3_nt cdr3_aa
NA NA 14 TRBJ1-4 TRBV4-1 TGCGCCAGCAGCCAAGGAGACAGCAAGGGGAAACTGTTTTTT CASSQGDSKGKLFF
NA NA 15 TRBJ1-4 TRBV7-6 TGTGCCAGCAGCTTAGCGTGGACTAGTAATGAAAAACTGTTTTTT CASSLAWTSNEKLFF
few TRBD1 15 TRBJ1-6 TRBV3-1/TRBV3-2 TGTGCCAGCAGCACCATGGGACAGGGCGGCTCACCCCTCCACTTT CASSTMGQGGSPLHF
NA NA 14 TRBJ1-6 TRBV27 TGTGCCAGCAGCGCGGAGACGCGCCCTTTCACCCTCCACTTT CASSAETRPFTLHF
NA NA 17 TRBJ2-1 TRBV5-1 TGCGCCAGCAGCTCACTAGGTGCAGGGGGGACCTACAATGAGCAGTTCTTC CASSSLGAGGTYNEQFF
NA NA 13 TRBJ2-1 TRBV5-1 TGCGCCAGCAGCTTGGAAAGGGACTATGAGCAGTTCTTC CASSLERDYEQFF
NA TRBD2 15 TRBJ2-3 TRBV25-1 TGTGCCAGCAGTAATAGCGGGCGGGGCACAGATACGCAGTATTTT CASSNSGRGTDTQYF
NA TRBD1 15 TRBJ2-7 TRBV5-1 TGCGCCAGCAGCCCCCTCGGGACAGCAGAATACGAGCAGTACTTC CASSPLGTAEYEQYF
NA TRBD2 16 TRBJ2-7 TRBV13 TGTGCCAGCAGCCCCTCTTGGGCGGGGGGTACCTACGAGCAGTACTTC CASSPSWAGGTYEQYF
once TRBD2 16 TRBJ2-3 TRBV9 TGTGCCAGCAGCGTAGGAGCGGGGGTTGGAACAGATACGCAGTATTTT CASSVGAGVGTDTQYF
NA NA 14 TRBJ1-5 TRBV19 TGTGCCACTAGGTACAGGGATAGCAATCAGCCCCAGCATTTT CATRYRDSNQPQHF
once NA 11 TRBJ2-3 TRBV7-8 TGTGCCAGCAGCTTAGCGCAGACGCAGTATTTT CASSLAQTQYF
NA TRBD1 18 TRBJ1-2 TRBV4-1 TGCGCCAGCAGCCAAGATCACGGAGACAGGGACCCTAACTATGGCTACACCTTC CASSQDHGDRDPNYGYTF
NA TRBD2 16 TRBJ2-1 TRBV7-9 TGTGCCAGCAGCTCTAGCGGGGGGGCCTTCTACAATGAGCAGTTCTTC CASSSSGGAFYNEQFF
NA TRBD1 15 TRBJ1-3 TRBV9 TGTGCCAGCAGCGTGACAGGGGTGGGGGGAAACACCATATATTTT CASSVTGVGGNTIYF
NA NA 14 TRBJ2-5 TRBV14 TGTGCCAGCAGCCAAGCGGTAATTCAAGAGACCCAGTACTTC CASSQAVIQETQYF
NA TRBD1 14 TRBJ1-1 TRBV6-5 TGTGCCAGCAGGATCGACAGGGGGGGCACTGAAGCTTTCTTT CASRIDRGGTEAFF
NA TRBD1 17 TRBJ1-2 TRBV24-1 TGTGCCACCAGTGCCACAAGTTTTCAGGGGGCGCGATTTGGCTACACCTTC CATSATSFQGARFGYTF
NA TRBD1 15 TRBJ1-2 TRBV19 TGTGCCAGTAGCCGAAAGCGGACAGGGGAGCCTGGCTACACCTTC CASSRKRTGEPGYTF
NA TRBD2 17 TRBJ2-1 TRBV7-2 TGTGCCAGCAGCTTAGTGGGACTAGCGACCGCCTACAATGAGCAGTTCTTC CASSLVGLATAYNEQFF
few NA 16 TRBJ2-7 TRBV4-2 TGTGCCAGCAGCCAAGATGTTTCTAGCGACAGCTACGAGCAGTACTTC CASSQDVSSDSYEQYF
NA TRBD1 16 TRBJ1-2 TRBV3-1/TRBV3-2 TGTGCCAGCAGCCAAGATGGGACAGGGCGAATCGGGGGCTACACCTTC CASSQDGTGRIGGYTF
NA NA 17 TRBJ1-5 TRBV5-6 TGTGCCAGCAGCTTGGGAGATCGAGGGATAGTGAATCAGCCCCAGCATTTT CASSLGDRGIVNQPQHF
NA NA 12 TRBJ1-1 TRBV15 TGTGCCACCAGCAGAGATCTCTTTAGTGGAGAGTTT CATSRDLFSGEF
NA TRBD1 16 TRBJ1-5 TRBV7-2 TGTGCCAGCAGCACCCAGGGGACAGGGGCAGGCCAGCCCCAGCATTTT CASSTQGTGAGQPQHF
few TRBD1 15 TRBJ1-4 TRBV5-4 TGTGCCAGCAGCTTACAGGGGGGTAGGAGTGAAAAACTGTTTTTT CASSLQGGRSEKLFF
NA NA 15 TRBJ1-1 TRBV6-5 TGTGCCAGCAAAAAGGCGGCAGGGGTGAACACTGAAGCTTTCTTT CASKKAAGVNTEAFF
few NA 15 TRBJ1-5 TRBV5-1 TGCGCCAGCAGCTTGGCAGGACAGCGTGGACAGCCCCAGCATTTT CASSLAGQRGQPQHF
NA TRBD2 17 TRBJ2-1 TRBV5-1 TGCGCCAGCAGCTTGGCCAGGGCGGGGGGTATATACAATGAGCAGTTCTTC CASSLARAGGIYNEQFF
NA TRBD2 15 TRBJ2-1 TRBV9 TGTGCCAGCATGGCCGGGACTAGTTCGAGCAATGAGCAGTTCTTC CASMAGTSSSNEQFF
NA NA 16 TRBJ2-2 TRBV3-1/TRBV3-2 TGTGCCAGCAGCACCATAGGGGGGGCCAGAACCGGGGAGCTGTTTTTT CASSTIGGARTGELFF
few NA 13 TRBJ2-1 TRBV5-1 TGCGCCAGCAGCCCAAGGGGCTCCAATGAGCAGTTCTTC CASSPRGSNEQFF
few TRBD1 14 TRBJ2-7 TRBV11-2 TGTGCCAGCAGCTCCAACCCACAGGGGTACGAGCAGTACTTC CASSSNPQGYEQYF
NA TRBD1 14 TRBJ1-5 TRBV5-1 TGCGCCAGCAGCATCGCCCCAGGGGGCCAGCCCCAGCATTTT CASSIAPGGQPQHF
NA TRBD1 16 TRBJ2-1 TRBV5-1 TGCGCCAGCAGCCTAGGCGGGACAGGGAGTATAGGTGAGCAGTTCTTC CASSLGGTGSIGEQFF
NA TRBD2 16 TRBJ2-5 TRBV20-1 TGCAGTGCTAGTCACTGGACTAGCGGACGCCAAGAGACCCAGTACTTC CSASHWTSGRQETQYF
NA NA 13 TRBJ2-7 TRBV11-2 TGTGCCAGCAGCTTATCCGGTCACTACGAGCAGTACTTC CASSLSGHYEQYF
NA TRBD2 18 TRBJ2-1 TRBV19 TGTGCCAGTAGTCCCGGGACTAGCGGGAGGGCGGGTTGGAATGAGCAGTTCTTC CASSPGTSGRAGWNEQFF
once TRBD2 17 TRBJ2-3 TRBV4-1 TGCGCCAGCAGCCAGGCTGGGCGGGAGGTGGGCACAGATACGCAGTATTTT CASSQAGREVGTDTQYF
NA NA 14 TRBJ2-1 TRBV10-2 TGCGCCAGCAGCCTCGTACAGTCCTACAATGAGCAGTTCTTC CASSLVQSYNEQFF
NA TRBD2 16 TRBJ2-1 TRBV5-4 TGTGCCAGCAGCCCGGCGGGGGGGCCCTCCTACAATGAGCAGTTCTTC CASSPAGGPSYNEQFF
NA NA 14 TRBJ2-2 TRBV5-1 TGCGCCAGCAGTCACGGGAGCGAACCCGGGGAGCTGTTTTTT CASSHGSEPGELFF
once NA 14 TRBJ1-5 TRBV2 TGTGCCAGCAGGGACAAACAGGGCTATCAGCCCCAGCATTTT CASRDKQGYQPQHF
few TRBD1 16 TRBJ1-1 TRBV30 TGTGCCTGGAGTCGGCCAGGGGGGTATACGAACACTGAAGCTTTCTTT CAWSRPGGYTNTEAFF
NA NA 15 TRBJ1-2 TRBV6-1 TGTGCCAGCAGTGAAGCCTCAGGGCTCCTCTATGGCTACACCTTC CASSEASGLLYGYTF
NA NA 15 TRBJ2-2 TRBV27 TGTGCCAGCAGTTATGGCAGCGCGAACACCGGGGAGCTGTTTTTT CASSYGSANTGELFF
once NA 15 TRBJ1-4 TRBV30 TGTGCCTGGAGCAAGACAGGACCCCTTAATGAAAAACTGTTTTTT CAWSKTGPLNEKLFF
NA TRBD1 16 TRBJ1-2 TRBV5-4 TGTGCCAGCAGCAGCGGACAGGGGCCTAACAACTATGGCTACACCTTC CASSSGQGPNNYGYTF
NA TRBD2 15 TRBJ2-1 TRBV19 TGTGCCAGTAGTATCCAGGCTAGCGGGTGGAATGAGCAGTTCTTC CASSIQASGWNEQFF
NA NA 14 TRBJ2-3 TRBV25-1 TGTGCCAGCAGTGAGGGCAGGTCAGGAGATACGCAGTATTTT CASSEGRSGDTQYF